This T cell receptor (beta chain) was identified in a study of chemoradiotherapy in HPV16-positive cancers. As for the study in general: Candidate HPV-specific clones and shared TCR motifs came from a couple of HPV16-positive patients. Study-level points and caveats: HPV-responsive T-cell expansion during chemoradiotherapy was linked to improved recurrence-free survival in HPV16-positive patients. Non-HPV-specific T cells did not expand in tumors during treatment, whereas candidate HPV-specific clones and E7-related motifs did.

Profiled with immunoSEQ multiplex PCR; TCRdb holds only in-frame clones, not every one. This sample has 750 to 900 clones, with around nine tenths found just once. Samples were taken several times over chemoradiotherapy. Looked up from germline, CDR1 is GTSNPN and CDR2 is SVGIG (reference sequence). CDR3 length equals 14 residues. Trimming removed 3 bases from V and 5 bases from J; junction bases left unmatched: 9. Concerning this clone: Antigen unknown.

This sequence joins TRBV30 and TRBJ1-2; TRBD1 matches 7 bases. This sample comprised tumor tissue, obtained from a patient who underwent chemoradiotherapy. The TCR sequence derives from a human donor with HPV-associated anogenital cancer. CDR3 sequence: CAWRPKGGRYGYTF. The CDR3 bases are TGTGCCTGGAGGCCAAAAGGGGGCAGATATGGCTACACCTTC.